Listed below are T cell receptor beta chains from one sample, sequenced in a study of blood T cell repertoires in COVID-19. Assay: immunoSEQ multiplex PCR; the TCRdb copy retains only in-frame clones and omits some. The top ten clones hold 1.4% of a sample with tens of thousands of clones, approximately 90% of them seen once. Sequencing was done on a sample of peripheral blood. The receptors derive from a human donor in a cohort sampled during active COVID-19. Both conserved end residues are part of each CDR3. A D gene is named only where the DNA matches it firmly. Size tells how often a clone was seen (once, few, many) or the class of an expanded clone, and some rows leave it out.

d_gene	j_gene	abundance	v_gene	CDR3nt	CDR3aa
TRBD2	TRBJ2-5	-	TRBV7-2	TGTGCCAGCAGCTTAGGGGGGAGGGGACCTCAAGAGACCCAGTACTTC	CASSLGGRGPQETQYF
TRBD2	TRBJ2-5	-	TRBV11-2	TGTGCCAGCAGCCTCAGCGGGAGGGAGCTTGCCCAGTACTTC	CASSLSGRELAQYF
TRBD2	TRBJ2-1	-	TRBV2	TGTGCCAGCAGTGGTAGCGGGAGGGCCTCCAATGAGCAGTTCTTC	CASSGSGRASNEQFF
TRBD1	TRBJ2-7	-	TRBV11-2	TGTGCCAGCAGCTTAGTCAACACAGGGGGCTCCTACGAGCAGTACTTC	CASSLVNTGGSYEQYF
TRBD2	TRBJ2-1	-	TRBV7-2	TGTGCCAGCAGCTTAGATTCTAGCGGGTACGATGAGCAGTTCTTC	CASSLDSSGYDEQFF
-	TRBJ1-1	-	TRBV28	TGTGCCAGCCAAGCGTTCTCTGAAGCTTTCTTT	CASQAFSEAFF
TRBD2	TRBJ2-1	-	TRBV4-1	TGCGCCAGCAGCCCGGGGGGGGGAGTCGTGAATGAGCAGTTCTTC	CASSPGGGVVNEQFF
TRBD2	TRBJ2-6	few	TRBV3-1/TRBV3-2	TGTGCCAGCAGCCAAGTTCTCCCGAGACTAGCGGGAGGCCGGGGTCCGGGGGCCAACGTCCTGACTTTC	CASSQVLPRLAGGRGPGANVLTF
-	TRBJ2-1	-	TRBV19	TGTGCCAGCCAGTCGCGGTTTCACAATGAGCAGTTCTTC	CASQSRFHNEQFF
-	TRBJ2-5	-	TRBV7-9	TGTGCCAGCAGCTTAGCTGGAAGCGGGGAGACCCAGTACTTC	CASSLAGSGETQYF
TRBD2	TRBJ2-1	-	TRBV11-3	TGTGCCAGCACGGCGGGAGGGTTGAGGAACAATGAGCAGTTCTTC	CASTAGGLRNNEQFF
-	TRBJ2-2	-	TRBV5-1	TGCGCCAGCAGATGGCGGTCGGGGGAGCTGTTTTTT	CASRWRSGELFF
TRBD2	TRBJ2-2	-	TRBV6-6	TGTGCCAGCAGTTCCCCCCGCCGGGACTATCTGTCGGAGCTGTTTTTT	CASSSPRRDYLSELFF
-	TRBJ1-1	-	TRBV27	TGTGCCAGCAGCGATAATTACGTCCTAATCGGGGCTGAAGCTTTCTTT	CASSDNYVLIGAEAFF
TRBD2	TRBJ2-3	-	TRBV27	TGTGCCAGCAGTCTTCAGGGACTAGCTACAGATACGCAGTATTTT	CASSLQGLATDTQYF
TRBD2	TRBJ2-3	-	TRBV10-1	TGCGCCAGCCTCGGACTAGCGGGAAGGTGGGATACAGATACGCAGTATTTT	CASLGLAGRWDTDTQYF
TRBD2	TRBJ2-5	once	TRBV4-2	TGTGCCAGCAGCCAAGGAGGAGCGGGAGGGCCGGGGGAGACCCAGTACTTC	CASSQGGAGGPGETQYF
TRBD1	TRBJ1-2	-	TRBV10-3	TGTGCCATCAGTGCCGGAGGGGGCCGGGAGGGGTATGGCTACACCTTC	CAISAGGGREGYGYTF
TRBD1	TRBJ2-2	-	TRBV3-1/TRBV3-2	TGTGCCAGCAGCCCCGACAGGGTTTCCGCCGGGGAGCTGTTTTTT	CASSPDRVSAGELFF
TRBD2	TRBJ2-5	-	TRBV12-3/TRBV12-4	TGTGCCAGCAGTTTCGCGGGAGGAGAGACCCAGTACTTC	CASSFAGGETQYF
-	TRBJ2-5	-	TRBV24-1	TGTGCCACCAGTGAACCGACAGTCCAAGAGACCCAGTACTTC	CATSEPTVQETQYF
-	TRBJ2-5	-	TRBV12-1	TGTGCCAGCAGCGGCAGGGACAGCCAAGAGACCCAGTACTTC	CASSGRDSQETQYF
-	TRBJ2-1	-	TRBV5-1	TGCGCCAGCAGCTTGTTGGGAGCAGCGTACAATGAGCAGTTCTTC	CASSLLGAAYNEQFF
-	TRBJ2-3	-	TRBV5-4	TGTGCCAGCAACCTACAAGCCCAGGGAACAGATACGCAGTATTTT	CASNLQAQGTDTQYF
TRBD1	TRBJ2-5	-	TRBV24-1	TGTGCCACCAGTGATCCGGGGGACAGGGCGCAAGAGACCCAGTACTTC	CATSDPGDRAQETQYF
-	TRBJ2-1	-	TRBV27	TGTGCCAGCAGTTATGCGTGGGGGGATGAGCAGTTCTTC	CASSYAWGDEQFF
TRBD1	TRBJ1-1	-	TRBV24-1	TGTGCCACCAGTGACCCGACAGGGGGAGAGGCTTTCTTT	CATSDPTGGEAFF
-	TRBJ2-2	-	TRBV24-1	TGTGCCACCAGTGAGAGGGATCCCGGGGAGCTGTTTTTT	CATSERDPGELFF
TRBD2	TRBJ2-1	-	TRBV10-3	TGTGCCATCAGTGAACCTGTAGGGACTAGCGGGAGTTGGTATGAGCAGTTCTTC	CAISEPVGTSGSWYEQFF
-	TRBJ1-5	-	TRBV18	TGTGCCAGCTCACCGCCTGGGGGGAGTTCCGATCAGCCCCAGCATTTT	CASSPPGGSSDQPQHF
-	TRBJ2-1	-	TRBV12-3/TRBV12-4	TGTGCCAGCAGTCCCCGGGACTTCAATGAGCAGTTCTTC	CASSPRDFNEQFF
TRBD2	TRBJ2-1	-	TRBV9	TGTGCCAGCAGCGTAGCGGCGGGAGAGACGAATGAGCAGTTCTTC	CASSVAAGETNEQFF
TRBD2	TRBJ2-5	-	TRBV7-9	TGTGCCAGCAGTCTGAGCGGGAGTATTGGAGAGACCCAGTACTTC	CASSLSGSIGETQYF
TRBD2	TRBJ2-1	-	TRBV7-3	TGTGCCAGCAGCCCTCAGCGGGATTCTTGGAATGAGCAGTTCTTC	CASSPQRDSWNEQFF
-	TRBJ2-5	-	TRBV6-5	TGTGCCAGCAGTTACTCCTTAAATCTAGAGACCCAGTACTTC	CASSYSLNLETQYF
TRBD2	TRBJ2-3	-	TRBV27	TGTGCCAGCAGTTCCCTGGGGCGGGAGGGCCGTGATACGCAGTATTTT	CASSSLGREGRDTQYF
TRBD1	TRBJ2-7	once	TRBV28	TGTGCCAGCAGCCAGACAGGGTTTAGCTCCTACGAGCAGTACTTC	CASSQTGFSSYEQYF
TRBD2	TRBJ2-3	-	TRBV11-2	TGTGCCAGCAGACTGGAGCGGGAGAAGTATTTT	CASRLEREKYF
-	TRBJ1-4	-	TRBV3-1/TRBV3-2	TGTGCCAGCAGCCAAGCGGGGGGGGTTAGGGAAAAACTGTTTTTT	CASSQAGGVREKLFF
-	TRBJ2-5	-	TRBV7-8	TGTGCCAGCAGTTCCAACAGGGAAGAGACCCAGTACTTC	CASSSNREETQYF
TRBD1	TRBJ2-5	-	TRBV12-3/TRBV12-4	TGTGCCAGCAGCGGACAGGGGGAAGGGGCCCAGTACTTC	CASSGQGEGAQYF
TRBD1	TRBJ1-2	few	TRBV27	TGTGCCAGCAGTCCTACAGGGGTTCGGGATGGCTACACCTTC	CASSPTGVRDGYTF
TRBD2	TRBJ2-1	-	TRBV24-1	TGTGCCACGGGGACTAGTTCATCGAATGAGCAGTTCTTC	CATGTSSSNEQFF
-	TRBJ2-5	few	TRBV10-3	TGTGCCGCCAGGCGGGCAGGCGAGGGAGAGACCCAGTACTTC	CAARRAGEGETQYF
-	TRBJ2-3	-	TRBV5-1	TGCGCCAGCAGACCGGGGGAGGTAGATACGCAGTATTTT	CASRPGEVDTQYF
TRBD2	TRBJ2-2	-	TRBV6-2/TRBV6-3	TGTGCCAGCAGTGGACTAGCGGGTCGAGCCGGGGAGCTGTTTTTT	CASSGLAGRAGELFF
-	TRBJ2-5	once	TRBV10-3	TGTGCCATCAGTGAGTCTCCGACAGGACCCCGACGGGAGACCCAGTACTTC	CAISESPTGPRRETQYF
TRBD1	TRBJ2-1	-	TRBV11-2	TGTGCCAGCAGCTTTGATTCAGGGGGCTGGAATGAGCAGTTCTTC	CASSFDSGGWNEQFF